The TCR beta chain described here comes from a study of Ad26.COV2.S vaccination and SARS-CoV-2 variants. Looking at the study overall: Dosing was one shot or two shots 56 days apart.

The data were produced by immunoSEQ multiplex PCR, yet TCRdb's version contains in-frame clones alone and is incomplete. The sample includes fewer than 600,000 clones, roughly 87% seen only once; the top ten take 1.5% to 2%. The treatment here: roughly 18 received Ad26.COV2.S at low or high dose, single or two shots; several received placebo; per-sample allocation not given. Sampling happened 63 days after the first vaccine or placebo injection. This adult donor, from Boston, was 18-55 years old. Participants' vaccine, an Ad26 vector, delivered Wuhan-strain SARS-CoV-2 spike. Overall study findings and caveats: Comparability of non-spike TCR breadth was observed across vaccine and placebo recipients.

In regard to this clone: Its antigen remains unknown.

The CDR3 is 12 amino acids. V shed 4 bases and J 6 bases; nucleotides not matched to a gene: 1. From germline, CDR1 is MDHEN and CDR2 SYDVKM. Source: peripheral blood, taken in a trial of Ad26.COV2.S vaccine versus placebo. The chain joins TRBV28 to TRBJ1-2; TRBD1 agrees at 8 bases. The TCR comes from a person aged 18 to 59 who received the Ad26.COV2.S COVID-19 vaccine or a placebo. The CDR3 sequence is CASSSRGHGYTF. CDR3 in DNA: TGTGCCAGCAGTTCCAGGGGGCATGGCTACACCTTC.